The next 8 T cell receptor beta chains were all read from a single sample in a study of blood T cells in healthy people across ages. A sample-barcoded 5' primer and a J-beta primer mix were used in a second PCR of roughly 7 to 12 cycles. TCRdb re-analysed the 5' RACE reads in MiXCR, keeping a single row per CDR3 protein. The sample lists about 680,000 distinct CDR3 sequences, roughly 49% occurring once. Sequenced sample: blood. The receptors stem from a woman aged 60 to 75 in good health.

The chain recombines TRBV4-2 with TRBJ2-1; D not resolved. The J call may be in error: the DNA end matches TRBJ2-7 better. This CDR3 spans 15 amino acids. Looked up from germline, CDR1 is LGHNA and CDR2 is YNFKEQ. This chain's CDR3 is CASSQEVRLGGEQYF. DNA of the CDR3: TGTGCCAGCAGCCAAGAAGTCCGACTCGGCGGTGAGCAGTACTTC.

This clonotype has a handful of counts. This chain links TRBV6-2 or TRBV6-3 with TRBJ2-1, with D possibly being TRBD1 (5 bases). V was trimmed by 5 bases and J by 2 bases, leaving 16 bases between them. The CDR3 is 16 amino acids. The V gene's germline CDR1 is MNHEY and CDR2 SVGEGT. CDR3 coding DNA: TGTGCCAGCAGTCAACCCAACGACAGAACCTACAATGAGCAGTTCTTC. Translating gives CASSQPNDRTYNEQFF.

About this clonotype: Relative to the germline gene, one junction end is altered; a read error may explain this. The J gene is TRBJ1-6, the V gene TRBV20-1, with a tentative D call TRBD1 (6 bases). The CDR3 extends over 16 amino acids. Germline assignment: CDR1 DFQATT and CDR2 SNEGSKA (reference sequence). The CDR3 DNA reads as TGCAGTGCTAGCCCTCAGACCAGGGGACCCAATTCACCCCCCCACTTT. It specifies CSASPQTRGPNSPPHF.

V is TRBV2 and J is TRBJ2-1; 15 bases map to TRBD2. This CDR3 spans 17 amino acids. Losses at the gene ends were 7 bases for V and 4 bases for J; bases not matched to a gene: 8. Looked up from germline, CDR1 is SNHLY and CDR2 is FYNNEI. This CDR3 reads CASTLPGLAGGYNEQFF. The CDR3 nucleotides are TGTGCCAGCACCCTCCCAGGACTAGCGGGAGGGTACAATGAGCAGTTCTTC. Full variable domain (missing parts from reference TRBV2 and TRBJ2-1): EPEVTQTPSHQVTQMGQEVILRCVPISNHLYFYWYRQILGQKVEFLVSFYNNEISEKSEIFDDQFSVERPDGSNFTLKIRSTKLEDSAMYFCASTLPGLAGGYNEQFFGPGTRLTVL.

V usage is TRBV27 and J usage is TRBJ2-1, with 8 bases fitting TRBD2. This CDR3 contains 15 residues. Trimming took 5 bases from V and 6 from J; bases not matched to a gene: 9. Per germline, CDR1 MNHEY and CDR2 SMNVEV (reference sequence). Written as DNA, the CDR3 is TGTGCCAGCAGTACCTACGGGACTAGTAGCAATGAGCAGTTCTTC. Residues: CASSTYGTSSNEQFF.

This rearrangement joins TRBV29-1 to TRBJ2-1; 9 bases match TRBD2. CDR3 length: 14 residues. CDR1 is SQVTM, CDR2 ANQGSEA, per germline. Losses at the gene ends were 3 bases for V and 7 bases for J; bases not matched to a gene: 7. Here the CDR3 reads CSVDVAGVVNEQFF. As DNA, the CDR3 is TGCAGCGTTGACGTAGCGGGAGTCGTAAATGAGCAGTTCTTC.

The J gene is TRBJ2-1, the V gene TRBV27; D is perhaps TRBD1 (7 bases). The CDR3 runs to 13 residues. V gave up 3 bases and J gave up 9 bases, with 12 bases separating them. Looked up from germline, CDR1 is MNHEY and CDR2 is SMNVEV (reference sequence). CDR3 in amino acids: CASSLEGAGEQFF. The CDR3 nucleotides read TGTGCCAGCAGTTTGGAGGGGGCTGGTGAGCAGTTCTTC.

The chain uses TRBV20-1 and TRBJ1-6; D is uncertain. The V and J ends lost 5 bases and 5 bases respectively, with 13 bases between them. The V gene's germline CDR1 is DFQATT and CDR2 SNEGSKA (reference sequence). The CDR3 length is 14 residues. The DNA of the CDR3 is TGCAGTGCTGGTACGGAGATCAATAATTCACCCCTCCACTTT. Protein product: CSAGTEINNSPLHF.